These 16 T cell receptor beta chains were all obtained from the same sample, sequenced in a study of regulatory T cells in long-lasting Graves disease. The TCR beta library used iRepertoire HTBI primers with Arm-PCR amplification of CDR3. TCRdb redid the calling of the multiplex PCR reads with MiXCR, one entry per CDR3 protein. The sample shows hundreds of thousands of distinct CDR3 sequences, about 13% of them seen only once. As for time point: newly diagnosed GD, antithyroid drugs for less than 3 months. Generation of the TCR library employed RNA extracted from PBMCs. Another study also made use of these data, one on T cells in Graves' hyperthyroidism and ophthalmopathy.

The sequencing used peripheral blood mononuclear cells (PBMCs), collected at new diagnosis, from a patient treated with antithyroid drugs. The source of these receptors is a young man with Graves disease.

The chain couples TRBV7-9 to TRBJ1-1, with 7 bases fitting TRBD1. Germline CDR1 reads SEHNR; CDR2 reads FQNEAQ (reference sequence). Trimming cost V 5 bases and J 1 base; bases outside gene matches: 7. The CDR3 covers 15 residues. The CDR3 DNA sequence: TGTGCCAGCAGCCCGGAGGGACAGTGGAACACTGAAGCTTTCTTT. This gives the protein CASSPEGQWNTEAFF.

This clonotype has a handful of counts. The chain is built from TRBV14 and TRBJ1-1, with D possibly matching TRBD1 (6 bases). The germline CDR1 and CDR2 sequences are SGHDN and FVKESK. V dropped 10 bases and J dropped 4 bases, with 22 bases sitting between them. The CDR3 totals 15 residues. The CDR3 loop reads CATRIPGTSFTEAFF. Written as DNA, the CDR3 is TGTGCCACCCGCATCCCGGGGACAAGTTTCACTGAAGCTTTCTTT.

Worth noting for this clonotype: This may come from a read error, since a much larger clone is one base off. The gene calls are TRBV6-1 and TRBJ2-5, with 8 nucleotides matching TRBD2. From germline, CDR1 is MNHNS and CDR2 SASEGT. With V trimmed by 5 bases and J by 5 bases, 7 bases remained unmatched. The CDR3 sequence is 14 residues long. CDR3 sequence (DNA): TGTGCCAGCAGTCCGGGGACTAGAATGGAGACCCAGTACTTC. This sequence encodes CASSPGTRMETQYF.

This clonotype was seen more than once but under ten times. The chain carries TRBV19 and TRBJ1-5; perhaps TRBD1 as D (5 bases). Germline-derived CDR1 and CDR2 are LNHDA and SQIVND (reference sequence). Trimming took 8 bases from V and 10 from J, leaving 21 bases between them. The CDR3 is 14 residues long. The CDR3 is CASCPGHTVGPQHF. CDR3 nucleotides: TGTGCCAGTTGCCCAGGACACACGGTAGGTCCCCAGCATTTT.

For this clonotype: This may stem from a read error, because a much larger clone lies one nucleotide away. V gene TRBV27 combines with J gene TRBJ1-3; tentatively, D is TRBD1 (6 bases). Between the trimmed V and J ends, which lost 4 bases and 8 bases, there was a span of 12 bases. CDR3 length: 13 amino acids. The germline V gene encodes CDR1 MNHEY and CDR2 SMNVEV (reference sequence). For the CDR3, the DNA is TGTGCCAGCAGTTCAACACAGGGCTACACCATATATTTT. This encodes CASSSTQGYTIYF.

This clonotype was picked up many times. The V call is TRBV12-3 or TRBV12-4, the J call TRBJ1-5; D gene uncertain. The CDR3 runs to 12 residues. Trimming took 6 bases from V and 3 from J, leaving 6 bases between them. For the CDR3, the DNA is TGTGCCAGCAGCCGTCCCAATCAGCCCCAGCATTTT. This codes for CASSRPNQPQHF.

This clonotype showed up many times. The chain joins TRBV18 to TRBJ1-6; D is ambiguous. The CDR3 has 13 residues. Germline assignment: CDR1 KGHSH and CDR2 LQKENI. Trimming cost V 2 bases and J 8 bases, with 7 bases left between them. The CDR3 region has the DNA TGTGCCAGCTCACCATCGGCCGATTCACCCCTCCACTTT. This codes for CASSPSADSPLHF.

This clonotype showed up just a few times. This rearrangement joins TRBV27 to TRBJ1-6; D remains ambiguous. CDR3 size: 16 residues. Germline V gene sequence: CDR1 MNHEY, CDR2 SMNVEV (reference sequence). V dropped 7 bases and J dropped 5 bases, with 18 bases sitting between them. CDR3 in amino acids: CASTPWGGSNNSPLHF. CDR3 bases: TGTGCCAGCACCCCCTGGGGAGGGAGCAATAATTCACCCCTCCACTTT.

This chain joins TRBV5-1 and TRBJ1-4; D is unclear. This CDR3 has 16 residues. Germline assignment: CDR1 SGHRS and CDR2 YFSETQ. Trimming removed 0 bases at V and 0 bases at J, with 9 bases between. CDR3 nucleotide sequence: TGCGCCAGCAGCTTGGGGTCTGGGACAACTAATGAAAAACTGTTTTTT. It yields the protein CASSLGSGTTNEKLFF.

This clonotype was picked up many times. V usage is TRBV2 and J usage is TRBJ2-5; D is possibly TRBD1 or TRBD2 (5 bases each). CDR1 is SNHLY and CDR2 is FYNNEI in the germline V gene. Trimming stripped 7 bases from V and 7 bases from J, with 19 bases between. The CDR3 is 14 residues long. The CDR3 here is CASILRGVEGTQYF. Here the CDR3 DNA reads TGTGCCAGCATTCTACGAGGGGTCGAGGGGACCCAGTACTTC.

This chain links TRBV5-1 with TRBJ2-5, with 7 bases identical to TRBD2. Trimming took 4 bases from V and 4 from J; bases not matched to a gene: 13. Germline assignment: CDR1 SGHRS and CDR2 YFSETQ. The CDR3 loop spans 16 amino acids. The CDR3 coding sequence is TGCGCCAGCAGCCACTCTAGCGGAGGGGAACGAGAGACCCAGTACTTC. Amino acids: CASSHSSGGERETQYF.

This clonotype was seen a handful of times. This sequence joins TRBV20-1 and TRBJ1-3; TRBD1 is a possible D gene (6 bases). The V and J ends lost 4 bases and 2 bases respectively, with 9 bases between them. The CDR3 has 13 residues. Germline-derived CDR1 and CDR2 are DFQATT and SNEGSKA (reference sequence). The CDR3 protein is CSATGAAGNTIYF. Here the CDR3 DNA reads TGCAGTGCTACGGGGGCCGCTGGAAACACCATATATTTT.

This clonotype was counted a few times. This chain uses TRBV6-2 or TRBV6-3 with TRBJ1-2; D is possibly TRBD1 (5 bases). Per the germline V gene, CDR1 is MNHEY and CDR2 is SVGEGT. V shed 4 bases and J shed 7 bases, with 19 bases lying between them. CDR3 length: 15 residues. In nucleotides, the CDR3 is TGTGCCAGCAGTTCTCCCAGGGAAGAGGCGTCTGGCTACACCTTC. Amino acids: CASSSPREEASGYTF.

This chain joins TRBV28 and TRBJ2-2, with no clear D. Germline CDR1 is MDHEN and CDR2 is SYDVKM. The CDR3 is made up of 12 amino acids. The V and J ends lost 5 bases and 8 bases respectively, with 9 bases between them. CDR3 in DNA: TGTGCCAGCAGTACTGGGAAAGGGGAGCTGTTTTTT. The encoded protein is CASSTGKGELFF.

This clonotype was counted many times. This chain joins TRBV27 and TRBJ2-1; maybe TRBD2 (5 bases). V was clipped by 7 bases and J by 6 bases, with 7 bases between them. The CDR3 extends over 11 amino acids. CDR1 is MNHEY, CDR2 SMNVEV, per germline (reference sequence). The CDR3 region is CASNLANEQFF. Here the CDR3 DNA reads TGTGCCAGCAACCTAGCCAATGAGCAGTTCTTC.

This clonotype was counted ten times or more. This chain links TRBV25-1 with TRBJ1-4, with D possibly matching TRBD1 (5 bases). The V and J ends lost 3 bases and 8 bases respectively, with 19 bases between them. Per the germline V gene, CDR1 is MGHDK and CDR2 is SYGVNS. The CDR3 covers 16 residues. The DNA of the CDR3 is TGTGCCAGCAGTGACCAGCCGGGACGGAGGGGCGAAAAACTGTTTTTT. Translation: CASSDQPGRRGEKLFF.